The 7 T cell receptor beta chains given below trace back to one sample, sequenced in a study of early T cells in non-severe SARS-CoV-2 infection (TCRdb year 2021). The library was generated by 5' RACE. Sequencer: NextSeq 500. The public reads were quality trimmed at Q25 with fastp and then assembled into clones with MiXCR by TCRdb, keeping productive beta chains. Entries are consolidated by CDR3 protein sequence, retaining the most common genes and DNA. This sample comprises approximately 60,000 distinct CDR3 sequences, approximately 13% of them detected only once. 1.1% to 1.5% of the sample lies in the top ten. Sequencing input: whole blood. The source of these receptors is an adult who was a healthcare worker with PCR-confirmed SARS-CoV-2 infection or an uninfected control (not recorded which).

The V gene is TRBV7-6, the J gene TRBJ2-7; TRBD1 aligns across 9 bases. V lost 2 bases and J lost 3; bases outside the gene matches: 5. The CDR3 spans 15 residues. The germline V gene encodes CDR1 SGHVS and CDR2 FNYEAQ. Here the CDR3 reads CASSLPDRGVYEQYF. The CDR3 DNA reads TGTGCCAGCAGCTTACCCGACAGGGGGGTCTACGAGCAGTACTTC.

This clonotype was found a few times. J is TRBJ2-3 and V is TRBV11-3; D is possibly TRBD1 (6 bases). Germline V CDR1 and CDR2: SGHNT, YENEEA. V was trimmed by 3 bases and J by 7 bases, leaving 11 bases between them. The length of the CDR3 is 13 residues. The CDR3 DNA is TGTGCCAGCAGCTTTCTGGGGGCGCATACGCAGTATTTT. Its translation is CASSFLGAHTQYF. The entire variable domain, with the rest obtained from reference TRBV11-3 and TRBJ2-3, is as follows: EAGVVQSPRYKIIEKKQPVAFWCNPISGHNTLYWYLQNLGQGPELLIRYENEEAVDDSQLPKDRFSAERLKGVDSTLKIQPAELGDSAVYLCASSFLGAHTQYFGPGTRLTVL.

The rearrangement uses TRBV5-1 and TRBJ2-7; D is perhaps TRBD1 or TRBD2 (5 bases each). V was cut by 6 bases and J by 3 bases, with 13 bases left in between. CDR1 is SGHRS and CDR2 is YFSETQ in the germline V gene. This CDR3 comprises 13 residues. CDR3 amino acids: CASKARDHYEQYF. The CDR3 nucleotides read TGCGCCAGCAAGGCTCGGGACCACTACGAGCAGTACTTC.

This clonotype has a handful of counts. The chain couples TRBV13 to TRBJ2-3; maybe TRBD2 (5 bases). Germline loops: CDR1 PRHDT, CDR2 FYEKMQ (reference sequence). V shed 0 bases and J shed 4 bases, with 17 bases lying between them. The CDR3 extends over 17 amino acids. CDR3 amino acids: CASSLGLSAGVSDTQYF. Written as DNA, the CDR3 is TGTGCCAGCAGCTTAGGCCTATCTGCCGGGGTTTCAGATACGCAGTATTTT. Combining the CDR3 with reference TRBV13 and TRBJ2-3 gives the whole variable domain AAGVIQSPRHLIKEKRETATLKCYPIPRHDTVYWYQQGPGQDPQFLISFYEKMQSDKGSIPDRFSAQQFSDYHSELNMSSLELGDSALYFCASSLGLSAGVSDTQYFGPGTRLTVL.

In the case of this clonotype: One junction end disagrees with the germline gene, perhaps due to a read error. This sequence joins TRBV30 and TRBJ1-2; TRBD1 matches 7 bases. CDR3 length: 16 residues. The V gene's germline CDR1 is GTSNPN and CDR2 SVGIG (reference sequence). The CDR3, as DNA: TGTGCCTCCGAAGACAAAAAGACAGGGCGCAACTATGGCCACACCTTC. Its translation is CASEDKKTGRNYGHTF.

The table lists this clonotype with many counts. The J gene is TRBJ1-2, the V gene TRBV5-1; D may be TRBD1 (6 bases). Trimming took 0 bases from V and 6 from J, leaving 12 bases between them. CDR1 is SGHRS, CDR2 YFSETQ, per germline. The CDR3 extends over 14 amino acids. This CDR3 is CASSLVQGLDGYTF. CDR3 in DNA: TGCGCCAGCAGCTTGGTACAGGGCCTGGATGGCTACACCTTC.

The sample holds many counts of this clonotype. The V and J genes are TRBV7-8 and TRBJ1-1; D remains unclear. The CDR3 runs to 15 residues. From germline, CDR1 is SGHVS and CDR2 FQNEAQ. Deletions cut 1 base from V and 4 bases from J, with 13 bases between. CDR3 in amino acids: CASSLGEGGITEAFF. The CDR3 coding sequence is TGTGCCAGCAGCTTAGGTGAGGGAGGGATCACTGAAGCTTTCTTT.